The clone carrying this T cell receptor beta chain showed up just a few times. This sample was taken from a study of blood T cell repertoires in COVID-19. Trimming stripped 4 bases from V and 3 bases from J, with 7 bases between. CDR3 length: 12 residues. From germline, CDR1 is LNHDA and CDR2 SQIVND (reference sequence). Assay used: immunoSEQ multiplex PCR; TCRdb lists only in-frame clones, some missing. The sample lists approximately 190,000 clones; 80% to 95% were seen once. This chain connects TRBV19 to TRBJ2-7; unclear D gene. Source material: peripheral blood. The receptor was derived from a man aged 45 to 65 with acute or convalescent COVID-19. The CDR3: CASSTSGYEQYF. CDR3 sequence (DNA): TGTGCCAGTAGTACCTCAGGCTACGAGCAGTACTTC.